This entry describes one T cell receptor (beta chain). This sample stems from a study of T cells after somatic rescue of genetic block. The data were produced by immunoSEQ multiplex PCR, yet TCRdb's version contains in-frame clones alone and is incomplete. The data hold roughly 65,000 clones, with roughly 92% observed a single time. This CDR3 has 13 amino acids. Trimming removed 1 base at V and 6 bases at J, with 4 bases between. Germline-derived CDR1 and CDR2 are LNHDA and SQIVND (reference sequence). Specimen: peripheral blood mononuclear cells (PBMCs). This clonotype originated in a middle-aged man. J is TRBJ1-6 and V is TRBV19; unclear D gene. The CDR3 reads CASSIGGNSPLHF. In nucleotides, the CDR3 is TGTGCCAGTAGTATAGGAGGTAATTCACCCCTCCACTTT. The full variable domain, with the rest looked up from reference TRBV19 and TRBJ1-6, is DGGITQSPKYLFRKEGQNVTLSCEQNLNHDAMYWYRQDPGQGLRLIYYSQIVNDFQKGDIAEGYSVSREKKESFPLTVTSAQKNPTAFYLCASSIGGNSPLHFGNGTRLTVT.